The source of this T cell receptor beta chain is a study of radiotherapy plus CTLA-4 blockade in lung cancer (dated by TCRdb to 2016 to 2019). About the study as a whole: Objective responses were observed in about 17% of enrolled patients, and disease control was achieved in approximately 32%. The investigation overall reported the following: After treatment with radiotherapy and ipilimumab, TCR clones that originated in tumors expanded in peripheral blood. Early dynamic changes in blood T cell clones, together with increased serum interferon-beta after radiation, were reported as the strongest predictors of response.

CDR1 and CDR2 (LNHDA, SQIVND) derive from the germline V gene (reference sequence). The CDR3 numbers 13 residues from cysteine through phenylalanine. Only the CDR3 part of the read is kept: 39 bases, read in frame from the first base. The junction carries 8 bases between V and J, which are trimmed by 3 bases and 6 bases respectively. Receptor amplification or capture employed the immunoSEQ multiplex PCR assay. TCRdb mirrors the immuneACCESS table, restricted to in-frame sequences. Some clones are absent from its copies; in checked studies, under half trace to an unresolved V gene, and the reason for the others is unknown. The sample data list approximately 110,000 clones, and 81% of these were observed just once. Jointly, the top ten make up 2.5% to 3.5% of the sample. Details on this clone: The target of this receptor is not known. The sample holds no much larger clone one base away, and base qualities are not on file.

The study evaluated CTLA-4 blockade (ipilimumab) given together with focal radiation therapy in patients who had chemo-refractory metastatic non-small-cell lung cancer. The sequencing used peripheral blood, collected from a patient treated with radiotherapy plus ipilimumab. The receptor was derived from a human donor with non-small cell lung cancer that progressed on radiotherapy plus ipilimumab. Some clones in this sample may be carry-over from other donors' samples. Here the chain combines TRBV19 and TRBJ2-2; a confident D gene designation cannot be given. The CDR3 amino acid sequence is: CASSIYSSGELFF. The DNA sequence follows: TGTGCCAGTAGTATCTACTCTTCCGGGGAGCTGTTTTTT. The full variable domain, completed from the reference TRBV19 and TRBJ2-2 proteins outside the CDR3, reads DGGITQSPKYLFRKEGQNVTLSCEQNLNHDAMYWYRQDPGQGLRLIYYSQIVNDFQKGDIAEGYSVSREKKESFPLTVTSAQKNPTAFYLCASSIYSSGELFFGEGSRLTVL.